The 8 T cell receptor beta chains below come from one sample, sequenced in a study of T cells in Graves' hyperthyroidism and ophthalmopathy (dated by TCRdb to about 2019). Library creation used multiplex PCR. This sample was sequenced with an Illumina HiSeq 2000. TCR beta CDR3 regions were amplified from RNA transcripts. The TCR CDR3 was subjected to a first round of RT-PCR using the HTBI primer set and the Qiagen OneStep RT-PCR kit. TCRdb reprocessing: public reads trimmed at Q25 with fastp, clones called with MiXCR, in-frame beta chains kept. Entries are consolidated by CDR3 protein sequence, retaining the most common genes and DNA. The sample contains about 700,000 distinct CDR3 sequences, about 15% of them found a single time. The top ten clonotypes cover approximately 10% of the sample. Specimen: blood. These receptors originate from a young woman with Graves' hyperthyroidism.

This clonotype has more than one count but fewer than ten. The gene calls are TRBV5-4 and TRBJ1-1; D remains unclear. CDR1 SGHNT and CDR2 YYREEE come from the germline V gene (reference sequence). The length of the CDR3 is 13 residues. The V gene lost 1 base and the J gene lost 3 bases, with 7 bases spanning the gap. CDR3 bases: TGTGCCAGCAGCTTGAAACAGCACACTGAAGCTTTCTTT. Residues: CASSLKQHTEAFF.

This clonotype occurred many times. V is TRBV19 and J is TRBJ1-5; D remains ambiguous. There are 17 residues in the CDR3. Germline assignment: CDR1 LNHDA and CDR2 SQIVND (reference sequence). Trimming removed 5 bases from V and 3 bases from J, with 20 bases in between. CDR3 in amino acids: CASSPFKGRLTNQPQHF. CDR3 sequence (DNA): TGTGCCAGTAGTCCCTTCAAGGGCAGACTTACCAATCAGCCCCAGCATTTT.

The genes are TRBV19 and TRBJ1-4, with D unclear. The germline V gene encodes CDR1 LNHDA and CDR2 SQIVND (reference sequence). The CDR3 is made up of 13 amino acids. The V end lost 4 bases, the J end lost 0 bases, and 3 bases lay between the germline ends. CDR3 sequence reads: CASSTTTNEKLFF. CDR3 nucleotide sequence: TGTGCCAGTAGTACAACAACTAATGAAAAACTGTTTTTT.

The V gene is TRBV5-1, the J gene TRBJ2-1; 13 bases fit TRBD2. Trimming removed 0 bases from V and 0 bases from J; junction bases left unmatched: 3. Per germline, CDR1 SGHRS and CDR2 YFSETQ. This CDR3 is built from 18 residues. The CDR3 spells CASSLATSGRSSYNEQFF. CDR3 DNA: TGCGCCAGCAGCTTGGCGACTAGCGGGAGGAGCTCCTACAATGAGCAGTTCTTC.

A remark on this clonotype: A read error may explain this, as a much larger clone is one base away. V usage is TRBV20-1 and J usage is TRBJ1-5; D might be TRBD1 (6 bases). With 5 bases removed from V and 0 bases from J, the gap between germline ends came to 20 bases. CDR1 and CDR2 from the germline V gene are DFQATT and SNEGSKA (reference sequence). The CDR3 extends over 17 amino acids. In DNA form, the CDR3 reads TGCAGTGCTCTACAGTGGGAGGGGGTATGTAGCAATCAGCCCCAGCATTTT. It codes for CSALQWEGVCSNQPQHF.

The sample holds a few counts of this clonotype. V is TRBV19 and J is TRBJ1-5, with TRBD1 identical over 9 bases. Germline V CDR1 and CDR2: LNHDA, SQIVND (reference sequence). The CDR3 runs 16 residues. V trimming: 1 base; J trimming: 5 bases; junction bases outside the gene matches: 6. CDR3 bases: TGTGCCAGTAGTATAGTTAGGACAGGGGCCTATCAGCCCCAGCATTTT. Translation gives CASSIVRTGAYQPQHF.

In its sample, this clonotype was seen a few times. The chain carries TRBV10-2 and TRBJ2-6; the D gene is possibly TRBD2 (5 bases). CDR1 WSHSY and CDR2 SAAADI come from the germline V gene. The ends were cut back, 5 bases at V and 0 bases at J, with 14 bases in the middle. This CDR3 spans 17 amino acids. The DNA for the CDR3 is TGCGCCAGCAGTCAGGCGGGCACTGACTCTGGGGCCAACGTCCTGACTTTC. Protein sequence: CASSQAGTDSGANVLTF.

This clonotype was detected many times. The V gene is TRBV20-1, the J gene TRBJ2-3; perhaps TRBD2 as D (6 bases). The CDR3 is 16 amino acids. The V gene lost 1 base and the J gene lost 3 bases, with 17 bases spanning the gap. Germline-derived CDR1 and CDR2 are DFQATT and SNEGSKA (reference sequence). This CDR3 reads CSARVTGVEVTDTQYF. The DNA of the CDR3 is TGCAGTGCTAGAGTGACGGGAGTTGAGGTAACAGATACGCAGTATTTT.